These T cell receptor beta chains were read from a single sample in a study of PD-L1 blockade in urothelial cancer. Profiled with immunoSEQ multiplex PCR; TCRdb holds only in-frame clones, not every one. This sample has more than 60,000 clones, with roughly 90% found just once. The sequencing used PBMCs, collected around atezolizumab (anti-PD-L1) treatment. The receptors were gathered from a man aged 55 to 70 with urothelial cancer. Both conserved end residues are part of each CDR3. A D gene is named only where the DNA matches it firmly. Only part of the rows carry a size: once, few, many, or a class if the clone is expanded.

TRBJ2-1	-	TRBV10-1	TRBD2	TGCGCCAGCAGTGGAGCGGGAAAAGTTTACAATGAGCAGTTCTTC	CASSGAGKVYNEQFF
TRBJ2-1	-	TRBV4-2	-	TGTGCCAGCAGCCACCCCGCGCGGGGAAGTCGGTACAATGAGCAGTTCTTC	CASSHPARGSRYNEQFF
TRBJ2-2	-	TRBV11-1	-	TGTGCCAGCAGCTTAGAGGACTGGACCGGGGAGCTGTTTTTT	CASSLEDWTGELFF
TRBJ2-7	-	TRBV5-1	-	TGCGCCAGCAGCTTCCTTGAGGGCGAGCAGTACTTC	CASSFLEGEQYF
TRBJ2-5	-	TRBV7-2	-	TGTGCCAGCAGCCCCGGAGTAGGCCATTTGGAGACCCAGTACTTC	CASSPGVGHLETQYF
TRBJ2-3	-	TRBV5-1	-	TGCGCCAGCAGCTTGGTCCTAGCCTCGGATACGCAGTATTTT	CASSLVLASDTQYF
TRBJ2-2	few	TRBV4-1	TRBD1	TGCGCCTCCGGGACAGGGGGCTCGGGCACCGGGGAGCTGTTTTTT	CASGTGGSGTGELFF
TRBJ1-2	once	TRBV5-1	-	TGCGCCAGCAGCACCCAGGGGCTACCCCTAGATGGCTACACCTTC	CASSTQGLPLDGYTF
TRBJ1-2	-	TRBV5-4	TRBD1	TGTGCCAGCAGCTTCGAGGGGGCGCGAGGCTACACCTTC	CASSFEGARGYTF
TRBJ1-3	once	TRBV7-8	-	TGTGCCAGCAGCTTACAGGGTTCTGGAAACACCATATATTTT	CASSLQGSGNTIYF
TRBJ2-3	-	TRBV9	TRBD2	TGTGCCAGCAAGTCAGGTAGCGGGAGGGAGACAGATACGCAGTATTTT	CASKSGSGRETDTQYF
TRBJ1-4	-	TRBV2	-	TGTGCCAGCAGTGAAGCGCGTCGGTTTGCCGGGGAAAAACTGTTTTTT	CASSEARRFAGEKLFF
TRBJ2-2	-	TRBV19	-	TGTGCCAGTTCGACAGGACACGGGATAGCCGGGGAGCTGTTTTTT	CASSTGHGIAGELFF
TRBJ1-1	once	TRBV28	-	TGTGCCAGCAGTTTAAGTACCGGAACGGGTGAAGCTTTCTTT	CASSLSTGTGEAFF
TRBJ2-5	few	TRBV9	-	TGTGCCAGCAGCGTACCCAGGCCCAAGGAGACCCAGTACTTC	CASSVPRPKETQYF
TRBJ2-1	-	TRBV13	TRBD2	TGTGCCAGCAGCTTAGGGGCGGGAGGGTCCTACAATGAGCAGTTCTTC	CASSLGAGGSYNEQFF
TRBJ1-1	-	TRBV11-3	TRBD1	TGTGCCAGCAGCTTAGAGGGACAGGGGTCTGAAGCTTTCTTT	CASSLEGQGSEAFF
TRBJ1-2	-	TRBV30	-	TGTGCCTGGAGTGTACGAATCGTAGGGAGTATTTATGGCTACACCTTC	CAWSVRIVGSIYGYTF
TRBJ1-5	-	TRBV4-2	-	TGTGCCAGCAGCCGCGATAAATTCGGAGATCAGCCCCAGCATTTT	CASSRDKFGDQPQHF
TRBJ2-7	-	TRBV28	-	TGTGCCAGCACTGCGTCCTACGAGCAGTACTTC	CASTASYEQYF
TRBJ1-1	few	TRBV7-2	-	TGTGCCAGCAGCCCACACAGGACGAACACTGAAGCTTTCTTT	CASSPHRTNTEAFF
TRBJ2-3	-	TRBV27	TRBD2	TGTGCCACCCTCCCTGCGGGGGGACTTGGTAATACGCAGTATTTT	CATLPAGGLGNTQYF
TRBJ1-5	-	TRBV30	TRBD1	TGTGCCTGGAGAAAGGGACAGCACAATCAGCCCCAGCATTTT	CAWRKGQHNQPQHF
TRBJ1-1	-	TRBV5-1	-	TGCGCCAGCGGGCCAGGGGAGCCGACTGAAGCTTTCTTT	CASGPGEPTEAFF
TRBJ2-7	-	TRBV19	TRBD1	TGTGCCAGTAGTACCGGGACAGCCAGCTCCTACGAGCAGTACTTC	CASSTGTASSYEQYF
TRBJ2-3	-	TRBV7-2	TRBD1	TGTGCCAGCAGTCAGGACAGGGGTAGAGATACGCAGTATTTT	CASSQDRGRDTQYF
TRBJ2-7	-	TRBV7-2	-	TGTGCCAGCACCTCCGGCGGGGACCCCATCTACGAGCAGTACTTC	CASTSGGDPIYEQYF
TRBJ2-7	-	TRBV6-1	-	TGTGCCAGCAGTGAAGCTTGGGCGGGACGCACCTACGAGCAGTACTTC	CASSEAWAGRTYEQYF
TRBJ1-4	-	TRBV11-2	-	TGTGCCAGCAGCCCCTACAGGGTTGCTAATGAAAAACTGTTTTTT	CASSPYRVANEKLFF
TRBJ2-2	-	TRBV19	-	TGTGCCAGTAGTCTGGGGGCGTCGGTCACCGGGGAGCTGTTTTTT	CASSLGASVTGELFF
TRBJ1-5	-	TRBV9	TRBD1	TGTGCCAGCAGCGAGGGGACAGGGGCCTATAGCAATCAGCCCCAGCATTTT	CASSEGTGAYSNQPQHF
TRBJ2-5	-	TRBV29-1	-	TGCAGCGTTGGGAGGGACAGCGCTCAAGAGACCCAGTACTTC	CSVGRDSAQETQYF